Below are 21 T cell receptor beta chains sequenced from a single sample in a study of patients and donors after allogeneic stem cell transplantation. MiXCR was run by TCRdb on the RT-PCR reads, yielding one entry per CDR3 protein. Here the sample spans about a million distinct CDR3 sequences, about a sixth being singletons. Specimen: blood, either unsorted or a sorted T cell fraction (not recorded which). These receptors were obtained from a human donor who was either an allogeneic HSCT recipient or a stem cell or donor lymphocyte infusion donor (not recorded which). It is not recorded whose cells these are; they may come from a transplant donor.

This clonotype has a handful of counts. The genes are TRBV12-3 or TRBV12-4 and TRBJ1-2; 7 bases agree with TRBD1. This CDR3 has 13 residues. After removal of 5 bases from V and 6 bases from J, the junction contained 6 bases not matched to a gene. CDR3 DNA: TGTGCCAGCAGTAGCACAGGGGAACATGGCTACACCTTC. Protein: CASSSTGEHGYTF.

The chain combines TRBV27 with TRBJ2-2; 8 nucleotides agree with TRBD1. CDR3 length: 15 amino acids. Unmatched junction bases numbered 9, after V lost 5 bases and J lost 7 bases. CDR1 is MNHEY and CDR2 is SMNVEV in the germline V gene (reference sequence). CDR3 protein: CASSPTQGAGGELFF. The CDR3 region has the DNA TGTGCCAGCAGTCCTACCCAGGGGGCGGGCGGGGAGCTGTTTTTT.

This clonotype has a count of ten or more. A much more abundant neighbour one base away suggests this may be a read error. The chain carries TRBV25-1 and TRBJ1-2; D is uncertain. CDR1 MGHDK and CDR2 SYGVNS come from the germline V gene. V was shortened by 7 bases and J by 4 bases, with 7 bases between the two germline ends. CDR3 length equals 11 residues. CDR3 region: CASTSGYGYTF. The CDR3 nucleotides read TGTGCCAGCACCTCGGGCTATGGCTACACCTTC.

V and J are TRBV7-9 and TRBJ1-2, with 9 nucleotides matching TRBD1. The CDR3 spans 13 residues. Germline CDR1 SEHNR, CDR2 FQNEAQ (reference sequence). CDR3 sequence: CVAAPGQGYGYTF. The CDR3 DNA sequence: TGTGTTGCGGCGCCGGGACAGGGCTATGGCTACACCTTC.

In this sample, this clonotype turned up a few times. This chain links TRBV5-1 with TRBJ2-1; 9 bases are a match to TRBD1. Germline lookup yields CDR1 SGHRS and CDR2 YFSETQ. The CDR3 loop spans 14 amino acids. V gave up 4 bases and J gave up 5 bases; unmatched junction bases: 4. CDR3 in DNA: TGCGCCAGCAGCGCCGGGACAGGGAACAATGAGCAGTTCTTC. Amino acids: CASSAGTGNNEQFF.

This clonotype has only a few counts. The chain recombines TRBV9 with TRBJ2-1; TRBD2 aligns across 14 bases. The V gene's germline CDR1 is SGDLS and CDR2 YYNGEE. The CDR3 runs to 16 residues. V lost 3 bases and J lost 8; bases outside the gene matches: 7. The CDR3 bases are TGTGCCAGCAGCGACGGGGTGGGACTAGCGGGGGATGAGCAGTTCTTC. As protein: CASSDGVGLAGDEQFF.

In this sample, this clonotype turned up a few times. The rearrangement links TRBV20-1 to TRBJ2-1; possible D gene TRBD1, 6 bases. CDR3 size: 13 residues. Trimming left V 1 base short and J 5 bases short, with 9 bases between. CDR1 and CDR2 from the germline V gene are DFQATT and SNEGSKA (reference sequence). The CDR3 nucleotides read TGCAGTGCTAGAGCGGGACACAACAATGAGCAGTTCTTC. It encodes CSARAGHNNEQFF.

The chain recombines TRBV15 with TRBJ2-2; possibly TRBD1 for D (6 bases). From germline, CDR1 is LNHNV and CDR2 YYDKDF (reference sequence). V lost 4 bases and J 0 bases, leaving 24 bases between the germline ends. The CDR3 consists of 20 residues. CDR3: CATSKPIAGTYPANTGELFF. The CDR3 region has the DNA TGTGCCACCAGCAAGCCAATCGCCGGGACATATCCAGCGAACACCGGGGAGCTGTTTTTT.

This clonotype was found a few times. The V call is TRBV4-3, the J call TRBJ1-4; D not certain. The germline V gene has CDR1 LGHNA and CDR2 YSLEER. The ends were cut back, 4 bases at V and 3 bases at J, with 12 bases in the middle. CDR3 length: 15 amino acids. CDR3 bases: TGCGCCAGCAGCCGAGGAGAGGCGGCTAATGAAAAACTGTTTTTT. Translating it yields CASSRGEAANEKLFF.

This chain connects TRBV11-1 to TRBJ2-2; the match to TRBD2 covers 12 bases. Per germline, CDR1 SGHAT and CDR2 FQDESV (reference sequence). The CDR3 covers 19 residues. V lost 5 bases to trimming and J lost 3 bases; unmatched junction nucleotides: 13. Here the CDR3 reads CASSTPWTSGDFYTGELFF. The CDR3 region has the DNA TGTGCCAGCAGCACACCCTGGACTAGCGGGGATTTCTACACCGGGGAGCTGTTTTTT.

This clonotype has only a few counts. V is TRBV5-1 and J is TRBJ2-7, with D perhaps TRBD1 or TRBD2 (5 bases each). This CDR3 is built from 14 residues. CDR1 is SGHRS and CDR2 is YFSETQ in the germline V gene. V lost 3 bases and J lost 0, with 10 bases in between. The CDR3 loop is CASSSGTVSYEQYF. The CDR3 DNA is TGCGCCAGCAGCTCGGGGACGGTCTCCTACGAGCAGTACTTC.

The chain has TRBV21-1 and TRBJ2-7; TRBD2, the table's D call, lacks a check against the DNA. TRBV21-1 is flagged as a pseudogene. The CDR3 is made up of 17 amino acids. The CDR3 DNA is TGTGCCAGCAGCACCCCTACTCCGAGCGGGGGATCGTACGAGCAGTACTTC. This encodes CASSTPTPSGGSYEQYF.

The chain joins TRBV5-4 to TRBJ2-1; 8 nucleotides align to TRBD1. The CDR3 runs to 14 residues. Germline lookup yields CDR1 SGHNT and CDR2 YYREEE (reference sequence). With V trimmed by 4 bases and J by 3 bases, 3 bases remained unmatched. For the CDR3, the DNA is TGTGCCAGCAGCCCGGGACAGGACTACAATGAGCAGTTCTTC. Its translation is CASSPGQDYNEQFF.

This clonotype was seen only a few times. The chain recombines TRBV28 with TRBJ2-1; 8 positions match TRBD2. Germline V gene sequence: CDR1 MDHEN, CDR2 SYDVKM. After removal of 6 bases from V and 5 bases from J, the junction contained 15 bases not matched to a gene. The CDR3 loop spans 17 amino acids. The CDR3 nucleotides read TGTGCCAGCAGCCCGATTCTTGCGGGAGGTCGCGACAATGAGCAGTTCTTC. Translation gives CASSPILAGGRDNEQFF.

The chain uses TRBV5-1 and TRBJ2-7; D might be TRBD2 (6 bases). This CDR3 region has 14 residues. V was pared by 5 bases and J by 0 bases, with 12 bases between. Germline values: CDR1 SGHRS, CDR2 YFSETQ. CDR3 sequence: CASRMTGDSYEQYF. The CDR3 coding sequence is TGCGCCAGCAGGATGACGGGGGACTCCTACGAGCAGTACTTC. Using reference TRBV5-1 and TRBJ2-7 for the parts outside the CDR3, the full variable domain is KAGVTQTPRYLIKTRGQQVTLSCSPISGHRSVSWYQQTPGQGLQFLFEYFSETQRNKGNFPGRFSGRQFSNSRSEMNVSTLELGDSALYLCASRMTGDSYEQYFGPGTRLTVT.

This clonotype has more than one count but fewer than ten. The rearrangement links TRBV6-5 to TRBJ2-3, with TRBD1 matching over 12 bases. The CDR3 is made up of 16 amino acids. Looked up from germline, CDR1 is MNHEY and CDR2 is SVGAGI. V shed 2 bases and J 8 bases; nucleotides not matched to a gene: 8. The CDR3: CASSYAGTGGIGTQYF. In DNA form, the CDR3 reads TGTGCCAGCAGTTACGCAGGGACAGGGGGCATTGGTACGCAGTATTTT.

DNA of the CDR3: TGTGCCAGCGGTCGTAGGGACCAGTACTTC. Translating gives CASGRRDQYF. The chain combines TRBV6-5 with TRBJ2-5; D ambiguous. The CDR3 is 10 amino acids. Germline values: CDR1 MNHEY, CDR2 SVGAGI. The V end was cut by 8 bases, the J end by 10 bases, with 11 bases between.

V and J are TRBV20-1 and TRBJ1-5; D is perhaps TRBD1 (6 bases). Deletions cut 1 base from V and 5 bases from J, with 15 bases between. This CDR3 is 15 amino acids long. CDR1 and CDR2 (germline): DFQATT, SNEGSKA (reference sequence). CDR3 loop: CSARVTGREDQPQHF. The DNA of the CDR3 is TGCAGTGCTAGAGTAACAGGGAGAGAGGATCAGCCCCAGCATTTT.

This rearrangement joins TRBV6-2 or TRBV6-3 to TRBJ2-7, with D possibly called TRBD1 or TRBD2 (5 bases each). V lost 8 bases and J lost 6, with 20 bases in between. CDR1 and CDR2 from the germline V gene are MNHEY and SVGEGT. CDR3 length: 14 amino acids. CDR3 bases: TGTGCCAGCGATACGGGGACCTCGTCGCCCGAGCAGTACTTC. It codes for CASDTGTSSPEQYF.

This clonotype occurred a few times. Compared with germline, one end of the junction differs, possibly owing to a read error. The rearrangement joins TRBV6-2 or TRBV6-3 to TRBJ2-2; TRBD1 or TRBD2 may be the D gene (5 bases each). Per the germline V gene, CDR1 is MNHEY and CDR2 is SVGEGT. The CDR3 has 16 residues. CDR3 loop: CASNYGDAKGTGELFF. CDR3 sequence (DNA): TGTGCCAGCAATTACGGGGACGCCAAGGGCACCGGGGAGCTGTTTTTT.

The chain has TRBV30 and TRBJ2-1; D is ambiguous. The CDR3 has 10 residues. Trimming shortened V by 0 bases and J by 6 bases, and 0 bases separated the two germline ends. Looked up from germline, CDR1 is GTSNPN and CDR2 is SVGIG (reference sequence). The CDR3 region is CAWSVNEQFF. CDR3 nucleotides: TGTGCCTGGAGTGTCAATGAGCAGTTCTTC.